These T cell receptor beta chains were read from a single sample in a study of beta chain features in type 1 diabetes. The table came from immunoSEQ multiplex PCR; TCRdb's copy has only in-frame clones and leaves some out. Among some 140,000 clones listed, roughly 10% were seen once. Sequenced input: central memory CD4+ T cells from blood. The receptor set was obtained from a man aged 30 to 45 with type 1 diabetes. The CDR3 runs from the conserved cysteine through the conserved F or W. D genes are given only for firm matches. Where a row states a size, it is once, few, many or the class of an expanded clone; other rows omit it.

V gene	D gene	J gene	clone size	CDR3 protein	CDR3 DNA
TRBV7-9	TRBD1	TRBJ1-2	few	CASSPDTGDGYTF	TGTGCCAGCAGCCCGGACACAGGGGATGGCTACACCTTC
TRBV5-6	TRBD1	TRBJ1-2	few	CASSNTGVYGYTF	TGTGCCAGCAGCAACACAGGGGTCTATGGCTACACCTTC
TRBV7-3	NA	TRBJ2-6	few	CASSKNLGPGANVLTF	TGTGCCAGCAGCAAAAACTTGGGGCCTGGGGCCAACGTCCTGACTTTC
TRBV7-7	TRBD1	TRBJ2-2	NA	CASSLVGDSGETGELFF	TGTGCTAGCAGCTTAGTTGGGGACAGCGGCGAGACCGGGGAGCTGTTTTTT
TRBV4-3	NA	TRBJ1-1	NA	CASSQEPQGANTEAFF	TGCGCCAGCAGCCAAGAACCACAGGGTGCGAACACTGAAGCTTTCTTT
TRBV30	NA	TRBJ2-3	few	CAWSVKGDGTQYF	TGTGCCTGGAGTGTGAAGGGGGACGGTACGCAGTATTTT
TRBV7-2	TRBD1	TRBJ2-5	NA	CASSRDREETQYF	TGTGCCAGCAGCCGGGACAGGGAGGAGACCCAGTACTTC
TRBV5-4	NA	TRBJ2-2	NA	CASSLDLANTGELFF	TGTGCCAGCAGCTTGGACCTAGCAAACACCGGGGAGCTGTTTTTT
TRBV23-1	TRBD1	TRBJ2-7	many	CASSQCSGTGPYEQYF	TGCGCCAGCAGTCAATGTTCCGGGACAGGGCCCTACGAGCAGTACTTC
TRBV30	NA	TRBJ1-5	NA	CAWNTGRTFRQPQHF	TGTGCCTGGAACACCGGGAGGACATTTAGGCAGCCCCAGCATTTT
TRBV18	NA	TRBJ2-7	few	CASSPPNIDTSYEQYF	TGTGCCAGCTCACCACCGAACATTGACACATCCTACGAGCAGTACTTC
TRBV9	TRBD1	TRBJ1-4	NA	CASSPQGAREKLFF	TGTGCCAGCAGCCCCCAGGGGGCTCGGGAAAAACTGTTTTTT
TRBV27	NA	TRBJ1-5	NA	CASRLQAHQPQHF	TGTGCCAGCAGGCTACAGGCTCATCAGCCCCAGCATTTT
TRBV5-1	TRBD2	TRBJ2-5	few	CASSLQAGTKETQYF	TGCGCCAGCAGCTTACAAGCCGGGACTAAAGAGACCCAGTACTTC
TRBV6-6	NA	TRBJ1-5	NA	CASSFGGPSNQPQHF	TGTGCCAGCAGCTTCGGAGGGCCGAGCAATCAGCCCCAGCATTTT
TRBV5-1	TRBD2	TRBJ2-7	many	CASSSGLAGIDEQYF	TGCGCCAGCAGCTCGGGACTAGCGGGGATCGACGAGCAGTACTTC
TRBV7-2	TRBD1	TRBJ2-7	few	CASSPQQGVLYEQYF	TGTGCCAGCAGCCCACAACAGGGGGTCCTATACGAGCAGTACTTC
TRBV30	NA	TRBJ2-5	NA	CAATGHLRETQYF	TGTGCTGCGACGGGACACCTCCGGGAGACCCAGTACTTC
TRBV28	NA	TRBJ1-4	NA	CASSLDPPGTNEKLFF	TGTGCCAGCAGCCTAGATCCACCGGGAACTAATGAAAAACTGTTTTTT
TRBV25-1	NA	TRBJ1-6	NA	CASSEYMYSPLHF	TGTGCCAGCAGTGAATATATGTATTCACCCCTCCACTTT
TRBV9	NA	TRBJ1-2	NA	CASSVDGGGNGYTF	TGTGCCAGCAGCGTAGATGGGGGGGGGAATGGCTACACCTTC
TRBV29-1	NA	TRBJ1-4	NA	CSVAGKGNEKLFF	TGCAGCGTTGCCGGGAAGGGTAATGAAAAACTGTTTTTT
TRBV5-5	TRBD1	TRBJ2-2	many	CASSFPKQGTDTGELFF	TGTGCCAGCAGCTTCCCTAAACAGGGGACCGACACCGGGGAGCTGTTTTTT
TRBV5-1	TRBD1	TRBJ2-7	few	CASSSGQGYEQYF	TGCGCCAGCAGCTCGGGACAGGGCTACGAGCAGTACTTC
TRBV5-1	NA	TRBJ2-5	NA	CASSLVPSDEETQYF	TGCGCCAGCAGCTTGGTGCCTAGCGACGAAGAGACCCAGTACTTC
TRBV2	NA	TRBJ2-5	NA	CASKLIAETQYF	TGTGCCAGCAAGCTGATAGCGGAGACCCAGTACTTC
TRBV7-9	TRBD2	TRBJ2-7	few	CASQRRDASGAYEQYF	TGTGCCAGCCAACGAAGAGACGCTAGCGGCGCCTACGAGCAGTACTTC
TRBV5-1	NA	TRBJ2-3	NA	CASSPTTPTDTQYF	TGCGCCAGCAGCCCCACGACTCCCACAGATACGCAGTATTTT
TRBV5-5	TRBD2	TRBJ2-1	few	CASSASAGSHEQFF	TGTGCCAGCAGTGCGTCAGCGGGGAGCCATGAGCAGTTCTTC
TRBV19	NA	TRBJ1-5	few	CASNRREGNQPQHF	TGTGCCAGTAACCGGAGGGAGGGCAATCAGCCCCAGCATTTT
TRBV2	NA	TRBJ2-5	many	CASEGRETQYF	TGTGCCAGCGAGGGCCGCGAGACCCAGTACTTC
TRBV19	TRBD1	TRBJ1-1	NA	CASGDRDTEAFF	TGTGCCAGTGGGGACAGGGACACTGAAGCTTTCTTT
TRBV7-9	NA	TRBJ2-5	few	CASSLQETQYF	TGTGCCAGCAGCCTGCAAGAGACCCAGTACTTC
TRBV4-2	TRBD1	TRBJ2-1	few	CASSRTGSYNEQFF	TGTGCCAGCAGTCGGACAGGGTCCTACAATGAGCAGTTCTTC
TRBV18	NA	TRBJ1-4	NA	CASSPIQNEKLFF	TGTGCCAGCTCACCAATCCAAAATGAAAAACTGTTTTTT
TRBV27	TRBD1	TRBJ1-1	few	CASSPWDRVNTEAFF	TGTGCCAGCAGTCCATGGGACAGGGTGAACACTGAAGCTTTCTTT
TRBV28	NA	TRBJ1-6	few	CASSLARRGSPLHF	TGTGCCAGCAGTTTAGCTCGCAGGGGTTCACCCCTCCACTTT
TRBV21-1	NA	TRBJ2-7	NA	CAGLEYEVRKEGSYEQYF	TGTGCCGGCCTCGAGTATGAGGTGCGGAAAGAAGGCTCCTACGAGCAGTACTTC
TRBV7-2	TRBD1	TRBJ1-2	NA	CASSAGQGLNYGYTF	TGTGCCAGCAGCGCAGGACAGGGCTTAAACTATGGCTACACCTTC
TRBV4-3	NA	TRBJ2-3	few	CASSQDLRTDTQYF	TGCGCCAGCAGCCAAGATTTGAGGACAGATACGCAGTATTTT
TRBV5-5	NA	TRBJ1-6	NA	CASSPSGSWSLHF	TGTGCCAGCAGCCCTTCAGGTAGTTGGTCCCTCCACTTT
TRBV2	NA	TRBJ2-5	few	CASSEMASYQETQYF	TGTGCCAGCAGTGAAATGGCCAGTTACCAAGAGACCCAGTACTTC
TRBV29-1	NA	TRBJ2-2	few	CSVSISGGHTGELFF	TGCAGCGTTTCAATTTCCGGGGGGCACACCGGGGAGCTGTTTTTT
TRBV9	NA	TRBJ2-3	NA	CASSSQVGVGTDTQYF	TGTGCCAGCAGCTCCCAAGTAGGGGTCGGTACAGATACGCAGTATTTT
TRBV2	TRBD1	TRBJ1-4	NA	CASRGPADRSENEKLFF	TGTGCCAGCAGGGGGCCCGCGGACAGGTCAGAAAATGAAAAACTGTTTTTT
TRBV6-5	TRBD2	TRBJ2-1	NA	CASILSGGDPNEQFF	TGTGCCAGCATCCTTAGCGGGGGTGACCCTAATGAGCAGTTCTTC
TRBV2	NA	TRBJ2-7	NA	CASSLYYEQYF	TGTGCCAGCAGTCTATACTACGAGCAGTACTTC
TRBV18	TRBD1	TRBJ1-1	NA	CASSPGTVTNTEAFF	TGTGCCAGCTCACCAGGGACAGTCACGAACACTGAAGCTTTCTTT
TRBV9	NA	TRBJ1-1	few	CASSVVEGNTEAFF	TGTGCCAGCAGCGTAGTGGAGGGGAACACTGAAGCTTTCTTT
TRBV30	TRBD1	TRBJ2-3	few	CARTGYGTDTQYF	TGTGCCAGGACAGGGTACGGCACAGATACGCAGTATTTT
TRBV4-1	NA	TRBJ1-3	few	CASSRGNSGNTIYF	TGCGCCAGCAGCCGAGGGAACTCTGGAAACACCATATATTTT
TRBV4-3	NA	TRBJ2-3	NA	CASSQNSDSYTDTQYF	TGCGCCAGCAGCCAAAACTCGGACAGTTACACAGATACGCAGTATTTT
TRBV18	NA	TRBJ1-1	NA	CASSPIWGGTEAFF	TGTGCCAGCTCACCGATATGGGGAGGCACTGAAGCTTTCTTT
TRBV7-3	NA	TRBJ1-6	few	CASSLSNNSPLHF	TGTGCCAGCAGCTTGAGTAATAATTCACCCCTCCACTTT
TRBV7-2	NA	TRBJ1-6	NA	CASSPTTGDNSPLHF	TGTGCCAGCAGCCCAACGACAGGCGATAATTCACCCCTCCACTTT
TRBV6-6	NA	TRBJ2-3	NA	CASSPTWSRTDTQYF	TGTGCCAGCAGCCCCACTTGGTCCAGGACAGATACGCAGTATTTT
TRBV14	NA	TRBJ2-3	few	CASSQDFLSTQYF	TGTGCCAGCAGCCAAGACTTTTTGAGCACGCAGTATTTT